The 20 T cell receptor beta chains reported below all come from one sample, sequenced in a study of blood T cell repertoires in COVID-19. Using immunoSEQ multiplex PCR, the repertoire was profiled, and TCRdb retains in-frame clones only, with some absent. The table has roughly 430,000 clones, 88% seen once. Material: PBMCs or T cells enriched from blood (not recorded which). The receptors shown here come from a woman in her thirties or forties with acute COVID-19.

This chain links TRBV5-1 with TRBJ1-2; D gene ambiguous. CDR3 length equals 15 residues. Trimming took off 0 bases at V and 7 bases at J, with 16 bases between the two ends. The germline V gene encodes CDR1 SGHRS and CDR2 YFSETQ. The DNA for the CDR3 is TGCGCCAGCAGCTTGGTTGTCAGGTTTGCCCCTGGCTACACCTTC. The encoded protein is CASSLVVRFAPGYTF.

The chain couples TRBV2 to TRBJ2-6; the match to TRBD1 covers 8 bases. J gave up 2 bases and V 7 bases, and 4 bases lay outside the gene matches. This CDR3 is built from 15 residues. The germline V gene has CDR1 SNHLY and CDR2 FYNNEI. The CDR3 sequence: CASKYRGTGANVLTF. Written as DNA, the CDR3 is TGTGCCAGCAAATACAGGGGGACTGGGGCCAACGTCCTGACTTTC.

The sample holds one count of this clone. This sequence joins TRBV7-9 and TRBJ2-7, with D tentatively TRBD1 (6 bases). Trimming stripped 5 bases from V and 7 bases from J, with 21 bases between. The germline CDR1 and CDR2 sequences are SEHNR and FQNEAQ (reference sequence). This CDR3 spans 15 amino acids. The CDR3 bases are TGTGCCAGCAGCCAAAGAGCAACAGGGTTGGGTGAGCAGTACTTC. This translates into CASSQRATGLGEQYF.

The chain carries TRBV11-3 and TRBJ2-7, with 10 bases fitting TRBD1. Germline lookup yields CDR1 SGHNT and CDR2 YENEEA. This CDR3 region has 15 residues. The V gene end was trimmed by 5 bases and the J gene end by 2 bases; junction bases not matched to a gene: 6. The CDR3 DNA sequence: TGTGCCAGCAGCATTGGGACAGGGGTGCCCTACGAGCAGTACTTC. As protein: CASSIGTGVPYEQYF.

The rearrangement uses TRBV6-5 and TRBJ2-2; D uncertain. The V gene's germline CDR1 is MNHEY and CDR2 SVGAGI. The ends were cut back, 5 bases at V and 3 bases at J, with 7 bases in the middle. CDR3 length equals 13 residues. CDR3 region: CASSISYTGELFF. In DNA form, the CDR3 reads TGTGCCAGCAGTATATCTTACACCGGGGAGCTGTTTTTT.

CDR3 residues: CASSLPSGGMETQYF. For the CDR3, the DNA is TGTGCCAGCAGCTTGCCTAGCGGGGGGATGGAGACCCAGTACTTC. The rearrangement links TRBV5-4 to TRBJ2-5; TRBD2 aligns across 11 bases. Germline-derived CDR1 and CDR2 are SGHNT and YYREEE (reference sequence). With 1 base clipped from V and 5 bases from J, the junction kept 4 bases outside the gene matches. The CDR3 sequence is 15 residues long.

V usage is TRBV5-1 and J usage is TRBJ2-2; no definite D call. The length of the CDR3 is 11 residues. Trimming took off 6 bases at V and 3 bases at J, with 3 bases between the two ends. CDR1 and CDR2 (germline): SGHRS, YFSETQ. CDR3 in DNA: TGCGCCAGCATCGACACCGGGGAGCTGTTTTTT. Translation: CASIDTGELFF.

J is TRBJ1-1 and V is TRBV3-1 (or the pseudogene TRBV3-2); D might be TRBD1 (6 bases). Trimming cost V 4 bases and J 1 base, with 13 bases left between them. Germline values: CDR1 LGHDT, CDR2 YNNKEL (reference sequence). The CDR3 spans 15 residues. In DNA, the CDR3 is TGTGCCAGCAGCCGGACGGAAGGGGGGAACACTGAAGCTTTCTTT. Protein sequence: CASSRTEGGNTEAFF.

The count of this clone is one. In nucleotides, the CDR3 is TGCAGTGCTAGTCCTGAGGGTTATAACAATCAGCCCCAGCATTTT. It yields the protein CSASPEGYNNQPQHF. The J gene is TRBJ1-5, the V gene TRBV20-1, with D uncertain. The CDR3 has 15 residues. Between the trimmed V and J ends, which lost 3 bases and 3 bases, there was a span of 15 bases. CDR1 and CDR2 from the germline V gene are DFQATT and SNEGSKA (reference sequence).

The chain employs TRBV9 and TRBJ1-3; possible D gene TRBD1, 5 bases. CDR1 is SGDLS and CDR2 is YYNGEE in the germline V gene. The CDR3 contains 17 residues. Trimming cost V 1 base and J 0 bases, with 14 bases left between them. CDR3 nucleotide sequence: TGTGCCAGCAGCGTAAGCTGGGGGGGACGCTCTGGAAACACCATATATTTT. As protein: CASSVSWGGRSGNTIYF. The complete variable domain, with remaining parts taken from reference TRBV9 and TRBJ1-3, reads DSGVTQTPKHLITATGQRVTLRCSPRSGDLSVYWYQQSLDQGLQFLIQYYNGEERAKGNILERFSAQQFPDLHSELNLSSLELGDSALYFCASSVSWGGRSGNTIYFGEGSWLTVV.

This CDR3 is CASSPENREGTGELFF. CDR3 nucleotide sequence: TGTGCCAGCAGCCCTGAAAACAGGGAAGGGACCGGGGAGCTGTTTTTT. V usage is TRBV14 and J usage is TRBJ2-2, with a tentative D call TRBD1 (6 bases). Trimming left V 4 bases short and J 5 bases short, with 17 bases between. Per the germline V gene, CDR1 is SGHDN and CDR2 is FVKESK. The CDR3 sequence is 16 residues long.

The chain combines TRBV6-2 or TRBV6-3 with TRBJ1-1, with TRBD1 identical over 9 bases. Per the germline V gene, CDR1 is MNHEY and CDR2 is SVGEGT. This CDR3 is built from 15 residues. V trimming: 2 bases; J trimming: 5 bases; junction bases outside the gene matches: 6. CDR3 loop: CASSYDRGKDTEAFF. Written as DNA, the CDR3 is TGTGCCAGCAGTTACGACAGGGGGAAGGATACTGAAGCTTTCTTT.

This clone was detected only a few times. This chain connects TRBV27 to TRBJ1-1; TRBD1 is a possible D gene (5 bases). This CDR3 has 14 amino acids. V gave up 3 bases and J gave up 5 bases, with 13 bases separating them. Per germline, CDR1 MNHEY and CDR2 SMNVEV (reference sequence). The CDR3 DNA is TGTGCCAGCAGTTTCGGCTTAGACAGAACTGAAGCTTTCTTT. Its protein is CASSFGLDRTEAFF.

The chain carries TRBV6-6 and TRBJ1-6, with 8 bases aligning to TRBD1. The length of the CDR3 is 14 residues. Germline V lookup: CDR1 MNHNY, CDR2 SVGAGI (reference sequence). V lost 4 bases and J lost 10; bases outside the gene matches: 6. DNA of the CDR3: TGTGCCAGCAGTTCGGGACAGGTCTCCTCACCCCTCCACTTT. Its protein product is CASSSGQVSSPLHF.

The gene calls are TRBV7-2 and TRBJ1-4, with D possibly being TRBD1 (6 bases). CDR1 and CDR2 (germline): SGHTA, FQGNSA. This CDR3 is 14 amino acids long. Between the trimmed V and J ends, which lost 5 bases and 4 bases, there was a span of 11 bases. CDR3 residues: CASSPDRFNEKLFF. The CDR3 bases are TGTGCCAGCAGCCCGGACAGATTTAATGAAAAACTGTTTTTT.

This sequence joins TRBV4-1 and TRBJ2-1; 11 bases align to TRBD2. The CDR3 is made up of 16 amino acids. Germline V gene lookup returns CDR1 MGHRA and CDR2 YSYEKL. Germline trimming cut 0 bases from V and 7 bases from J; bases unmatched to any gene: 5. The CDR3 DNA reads TGCGCCAGCAGCCAAGAAACTAGCGGGGGTAGGAATGAGCAGTTCTTC. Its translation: CASSQETSGGRNEQFF.

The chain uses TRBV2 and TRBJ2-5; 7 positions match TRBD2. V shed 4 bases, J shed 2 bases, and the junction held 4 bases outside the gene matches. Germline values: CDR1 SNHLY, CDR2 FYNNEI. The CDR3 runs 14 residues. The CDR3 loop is CASSGGGGQETQYF. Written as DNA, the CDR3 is TGTGCCAGCAGTGGGGGGGGAGGACAAGAGACCCAGTACTTC. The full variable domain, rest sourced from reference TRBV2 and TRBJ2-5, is EPEVTQTPSHQVTQMGQEVILRCVPISNHLYFYWYRQILGQKVEFLVSFYNNEISEKSEIFDDQFSVERPDGSNFTLKIRSTKLEDSAMYFCASSGGGGQETQYFGPGTRLLVL.

The DNA for the CDR3 is TGCGCCAGCAGCCAAGTTTTACAGGGTGATGGCTACACCTTC. The encoded protein is CASSQVLQGDGYTF. V and J are TRBV4-1 and TRBJ1-2, with D tentatively TRBD1 (6 bases). This CDR3 region has 14 residues. The ends were cut back, 1 base at V and 6 bases at J, with 12 bases in the middle. Germline V lookup: CDR1 MGHRA, CDR2 YSYEKL.

As DNA, the CDR3 is TGTGCCAGCAGCCTGGGGACATTTAGCAATCAGCCCCAGCATTTT. This sequence encodes CASSLGTFSNQPQHF. The chain has TRBV11-2 and TRBJ1-5, with TRBD1 as a possible D gene (6 bases). This CDR3 has 15 amino acids. The germline V gene has CDR1 SGHAT and CDR2 FQNNGV. V shed 5 bases and J shed 0 bases, with 11 bases lying between them.

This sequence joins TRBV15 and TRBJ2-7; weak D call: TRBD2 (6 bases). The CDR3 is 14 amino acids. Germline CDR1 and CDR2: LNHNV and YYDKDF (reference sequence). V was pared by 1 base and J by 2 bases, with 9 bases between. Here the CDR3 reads CATSRGAGPYEQYF. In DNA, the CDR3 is TGTGCCACCAGCAGAGGGGCGGGACCCTACGAGCAGTACTTC.